This TCR beta chain was sequenced during a study of cytomegalovirus exposure and HLA in healthy donors (dated by TCRdb to 2016 to 2017). Background for the entire study: In an earlier analysis of under 600 of the donors, 250 to 300 Gb of sequence data and 117 million unique TCR beta sequences from about 179 million T cells were reported. High-throughput TCR immunosequencing, statistical association of individual TCRs with disease status, and machine learning were combined to predict cytomegalovirus infection status. Rather than using new phenotypic data, the later analysis identified candidate immune exposures from TCR beta sequences and from how often those sequences occurred across donors. In a later analysis, previously published TCR beta repertoires from roughly 710 donors were re-analyzed and high-resolution HLA genotyping was added so that TCR occurrence patterns could be studied. Among the roughly 400 genotyped donors, approximately 82% belonged to the genetic ancestry cluster associated with self-reported Caucasian donors. Using immunosequencing, the study profiled T cell repertoires from 500 to 800 subjects and related those repertoires to cytomegalovirus serostatus. The number of donors typed differed by locus, with 629-630 for A, B, C, DRB1 and DQB1, about 500 for DQA1, about 610 for DPA1, and around 430 for DPB1. A separate validation cohort of roughly 130 different subjects was used in addition to the 666-subject first cohort. Genome-wide SNP genotypes for about 65% of the roughly 670 donors were used in a later genetic analysis, which treated that subset as a discovery cohort. Donor age, sex, ethnicity and CMV serostatus were compiled alongside the repertoire data. Among about 400 genotyped donors of the cohort, an average of around 250,000 unique TCR beta nucleotide sequences was sequenced per donor, of which about 18% were non-productive. About 5 DR-DQ haplotypes were handled as single units for association and clustering, since linkage in the cohort was strong. The aim of the study was to test whether cataloging public T cell receptors could identify signatures of past pathogen exposure. HLA typing included class I and class II loci at four-digit resolution. Every repertoire in the discovery cohort had been generated on one and the same sequencing platform. An earlier analysis of several hundred of the donors applied high-throughput TCR beta sequencing to assess whether each TCR beta V gene segment acted as functional or pseudogenic. About 310 gigabases of sequencing data and around 87 million unique TCR sequences were included in an early release covering 550 to 800 HLA-typed donors.

Receptors were amplified or captured by the immunoSEQ multiplex PCR assay. For the multiplex PCR, a mixture combining 60 forward primers for TCR Vbeta segments and 13 reverse primers for TCR Jbeta segments was used. Amplification of the CDR3 region of rearranged TCR beta genes was performed with a multiplex PCR assay on genomic DNA. Amplified TCR beta libraries were sequenced as 87-base-pair reads on the Illumina HiSeq System. The study's own analysis went as follows. A later analysis counted approximately 76 million unique TCR beta chains across the 700 or so repertoires, and 9.5 million to 11 million of these chains were shared by at least two donors. To remove PCR and sequencing errors, raw reads were error-corrected and collapsed into unique sequences using a nearest-neighbor algorithm that merged closely related sequences. To assign V, D and J gene segments, CDR3 sequences were aligned to IMGT reference sequences. Each retained sequence needed at least a six-nucleotide match to both a V gene segment and a J gene segment. Rearrangements were called productive when the CDR3 lacked stop codons and stayed in frame with V and J; all others were non-productive. CDR3 was defined by IMGT convention, running from the second conserved V-encoded cysteine to the conserved J-encoded phenylalanine. The earlier analysis of 500 to 600 of the donors excluded sequences that lacked an unambiguous match to a single V gene segment. An earlier analysis of just under 600 of the donors called V segments functional above 56.7% productive rearrangements and segregating when the between-donor standard deviation exceeded 5%. A statistical classification framework was built for diagnosing cytomegalovirus status from the catalog of TCR beta chain sequences. In a later analysis, V and J genes were assigned by comparing TCR nucleotide sequences against IMGT/GENE-DB human TR gene sequences. A later analysis assigned CDR3 sequences and most-parsimonious VDJ recombination scenarios with the TCRdist pipeline. A later analysis defined each TCR beta chain by its CDR3 amino acid sequence plus V-gene family, and excluded reads lacking a unique V-gene family. To address suspected cross-contamination and a sequencing artifact, a later analysis removed around 590 highly shared, low-generation-probability nucleotide sequences. In a later analysis, a clonal expansion index for each public chain was calculated from normalized within-repertoire ranks of inferred template counts. In a later analysis, generation probabilities were computed with a VDJ recombination model fitted to out-of-frame rearrangements, and the resulting probabilities were checked against IGoR. In a later analysis, TCR-TCR, TCR-HLA and TCR-CMV co-occurrence was scored with hypergeometric tests, and a repertoire-size bias correction was applied to TCR pairs. False discovery rates were estimated in a later analysis by permuting HLA or CMV assignments 20 times. In a later analysis, co-occurring TCRs were grouped with DBSCAN, and TCRdist sequence similarity was added when clustering was performed within HLA-allele-positive subsets. Repertoires with fewer than 30,000 or more than 120,000 public chains were left out of co-occurrence clustering, as were five repertoires with anomalous nucleotide sharing. TCRdb stores this immuneACCESS table with in-frame sequences only. Part of the clones is absent; in the studies checked, under half of the shortfall reflects unresolved V genes, and no reason is known for the rest. The D gene and trimming were derived from the DNA, and the V and J assignments and clone size from that table. The sample table contains around 130,000 clones; only one count was recorded for 81% of them. The top ten clones comprise 2% to 2.5% of the sample.

For CDR1 and CDR2, the germline V gene lists SGHTA and FQGTGA. The germline ends are 19 bases apart after V is trimmed by 2 bases and J by 5 bases. From its cysteine to its phenylalanine, the CDR3 spans 18 amino acids. Here the CDR3 DNA is all that survives: 54 bases in frame from base 1. In regard to this clone: The antigen this receptor binds is unknown. Base qualities were left out, and no much larger clone turns up one base away.

General conclusions and limits of the study: Broadly in line with IMGT annotations, most TCR beta V segments showed up in productive rearrangements about 87% or about 30% of the time in an earlier analysis of several hundred of the donors. Several of the top co-occurrence clusters appeared to be linked to parvovirus B19, influenza, CMV and Epstein-Barr virus, according to a later analysis. The study gave a list of under 200 TCR beta chains associated with cytomegalovirus. A further reported finding was that TCR beta sequences accurately predicted the HLA-A and HLA-B alleles for most subjects in the first cohort. The classifier was reported to diagnose cytomegalovirus status with high specificity and sensitivity in both the original and validation cohorts. Linkage disequilibrium might explain the correlated functional status among segregating V segments, but an unknown experimental factor could not be excluded. When HLA alleles, especially DR and DQ, strongly co-occurred, TCR associations were difficult to assign to individual alleles. Three of the identified cytomegalovirus-associated TCR beta chains were confirmed in vitro to be specific for cytomegalovirus antigens. In a later analysis, HLA-associated TCR beta chains showed more clonal expansion and lower generation probabilities than non-associated chains that were equally common. The only immune exposure information available for the cohort was CMV serostatus. Because HLA typing was unavailable for some donors at each locus, only the typed subset was used in association tests. At a false discovery rate of 0.05, a later analysis linked some 17,000 TCR beta sequences to specific HLA alleles. A group of highly shared sequence variants was considered likely to be a technical artifact of the sequencing pipeline. The authors suggested that the approach could potentially be generalized to other disease states and immunological phenotypes. In a later genetic analysis, fewer N-insertions in productive TCRs were reported among donors in an Asian-associated ancestry cluster than the roughly 700-donor mean. Most CMV-associated TCR beta chains appeared to be HLA-restricted in a later analysis, and the HLA associations seemed to be driven largely by CMV exposure. While some public TCRs were present in many individuals, most TCR sequences turned up only very rarely across donors. Because counts were too low, about 17 rarely observed V segments, including chromosome 9 orphons, were excluded from the earlier analysis of a few hundred of the donors. Presence/absence analyses assumed roughly uniform sequencing depth across donors, an assumption that may not hold. A later analysis found that TCR association rates varied across HLA loci, with DRB1 alleles showing the most associated TCRs and HLA-C alleles the fewest. An association between a missense DCLRE1C variant and V-gene and J-gene trimming of TCR beta chains was found in a later genetic analysis and replicated in an independent cohort. Because the 87-base-pair reads could not distinguish some IMGT-functional V segments, including TRBV6-2 and TRBV6-3, those segments were excluded. In this cohort, only TCR beta chains were sequenced, and detectable features were limited by the absence of alpha or paired-chain data.

The cohort consisted of some 670 healthy bone marrow donors. At the time of sampling, all cohort members were nominally healthy, though unrecorded immune exposures were likely present. The donor was CMV seronegative and belonged to the group of approximately 320 seronegative cohort members. A peripheral blood sample was collected from each donor, and TCR beta sequencing was performed on peripheral blood mononuclear cells. The Qiagen DNeasy Blood Extraction Kit was used to extract genomic DNA from the blood cell samples. The sample comprised PBMCs. The clonotype was recovered from a woman between 35 and 50 years old in good health and CMV-seronegative. The V gene is TRBV7-3 and the J gene is TRBJ2-6; no D gene can be assigned with confidence. The DNA sequence is as follows: TGTGCCAGCAGCTTAGACATCGCCCTTCCCGGCCGGGCCAACGTCCTGACTTTC. Its protein is CASSLDIALPGRANVLTF.